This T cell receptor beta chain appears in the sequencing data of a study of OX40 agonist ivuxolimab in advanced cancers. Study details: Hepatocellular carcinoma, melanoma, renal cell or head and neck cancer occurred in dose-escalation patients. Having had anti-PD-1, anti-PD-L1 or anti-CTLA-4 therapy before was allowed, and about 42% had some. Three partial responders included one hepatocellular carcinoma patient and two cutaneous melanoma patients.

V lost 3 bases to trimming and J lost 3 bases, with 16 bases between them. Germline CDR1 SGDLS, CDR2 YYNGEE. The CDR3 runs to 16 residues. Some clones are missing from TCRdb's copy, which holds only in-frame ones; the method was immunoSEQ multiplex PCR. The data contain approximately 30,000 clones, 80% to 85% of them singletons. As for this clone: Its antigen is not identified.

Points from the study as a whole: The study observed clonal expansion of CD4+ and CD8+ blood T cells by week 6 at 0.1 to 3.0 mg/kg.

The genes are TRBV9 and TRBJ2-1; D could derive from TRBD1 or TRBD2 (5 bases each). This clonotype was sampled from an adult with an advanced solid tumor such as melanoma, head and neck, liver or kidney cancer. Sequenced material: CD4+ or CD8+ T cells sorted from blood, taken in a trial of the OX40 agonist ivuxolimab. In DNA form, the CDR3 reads TGTGCCAGCAGCGCGGGGACCGCAGGGCTCTACAATGAGCAGTTCTTC. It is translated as CASSAGTAGLYNEQFF.